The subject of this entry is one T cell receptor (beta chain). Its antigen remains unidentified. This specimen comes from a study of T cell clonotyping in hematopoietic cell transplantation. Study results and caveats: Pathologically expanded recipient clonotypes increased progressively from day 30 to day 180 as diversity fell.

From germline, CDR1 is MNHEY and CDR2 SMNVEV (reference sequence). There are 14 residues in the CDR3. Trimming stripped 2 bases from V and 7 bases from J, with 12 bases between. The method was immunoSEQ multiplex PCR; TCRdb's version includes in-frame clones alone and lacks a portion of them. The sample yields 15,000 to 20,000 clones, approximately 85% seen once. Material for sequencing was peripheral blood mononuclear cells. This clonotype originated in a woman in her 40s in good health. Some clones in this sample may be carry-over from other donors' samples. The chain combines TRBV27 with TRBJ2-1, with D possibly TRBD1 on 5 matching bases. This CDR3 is CASSLGAGNNEQFF. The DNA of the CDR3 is TGTGCCAGCAGTTTAGGGGCAGGGAATAATGAGCAGTTCTTC.